These 16 T cell receptor beta chains were sequenced from one sample in a study of blood T cell repertoires in COVID-19. Profiled with immunoSEQ multiplex PCR; TCRdb holds only in-frame clones, not every one. The sample includes approximately 10,000 clones, approximately 80% of them seen just once. The specimen was peripheral blood. Every receptor here comes from a human donor in a cohort sampled during active COVID-19.

This clone was counted once. The genes are TRBV4-3 and TRBJ1-1, with 11 bases fitting TRBD1. CDR3 size: 17 residues. V was clipped by 4 bases and J by 1 base; unmatched bases: 8. Germline V gene sequence: CDR1 LGHNA, CDR2 YSLEER. The CDR3 region is CASSPGPGTGGNTEAFF. Written as DNA, the CDR3 is TGCGCCAGCAGCCCTGGACCGGGGACAGGGGGGAACACTGAAGCTTTCTTT.

The chain has TRBV7-9 and TRBJ1-6; D ambiguous. This CDR3 is built from 14 residues. From germline, CDR1 is SEHNR and CDR2 FQNEAQ (reference sequence). V lost 5 bases and J 10 bases, leaving 15 bases between the germline ends. Here the CDR3 reads CASSLGQAGSPLHF. CDR3 DNA: TGTGCCAGCAGCCTCGGTCAGGCGGGATCACCCCTCCACTTT.

The chain joins TRBV5-4 to TRBJ2-7; 11 bases align to TRBD2. The CDR3 extends over 16 amino acids. The germline CDR1 and CDR2 sequences are SGHNT and YYREEE (reference sequence). Losses at the gene ends were 1 base for V and 3 bases for J; bases not matched to a gene: 6. The CDR3 nucleotides read TGTGCCAGCAGCTTGTTACTAGCGGGGGCCAGCTACGAGCAGTACTTC. Its protein is CASSLLLAGASYEQYF.

The chain carries TRBV4-3 and TRBJ2-2; 8 bases agree with TRBD1. Looked up from germline, CDR1 is LGHNA and CDR2 is YSLEER. The CDR3 length is 16 residues. Trimming cost V 4 bases and J 6 bases; bases outside gene matches: 10. In nucleotides, the CDR3 is TGCGCCAGCAGCCTCCGGACAGGGAGTGAGTCCGGGGAGCTGTTTTTT. As protein: CASSLRTGSESGELFF.

The rearrangement uses TRBV7-2 and TRBJ2-7; D is uncertain. The CDR3 runs 13 residues. Trimming left V 4 bases short and J 0 bases short, with 7 bases between. CDR1 is SGHTA, CDR2 FQGNSA, per germline. This chain's CDR3 is CASSYTLSYEQYF. The CDR3 DNA reads as TGTGCCAGCAGCTACACCCTCTCCTACGAGCAGTACTTC.

About this clone itself: Distinct nucleotide sequences in the sample also encode this CDR3. CDR3 DNA: TGTGCCAGCAGTTACACCGGACAGGGCTCTGGCTACACCTTC. This codes for CASSYTGQGSGYTF. The chain links TRBV6-5 to TRBJ1-2, with 8 bases lining up with TRBD1. Trimming removed 2 bases from V and 7 bases from J; junction bases left unmatched: 6. The CDR3 runs to 14 residues. Per the germline V gene, CDR1 is MNHEY and CDR2 is SVGAGI.

The chain combines TRBV6-5 with TRBJ1-2, with D perhaps matching TRBD1 (6 bases). Trimming took off 4 bases at V and 3 bases at J, with 15 bases between the two ends. The length of the CDR3 is 15 residues. CDR1 and CDR2 from the germline V gene are MNHEY and SVGAGI. The CDR3 DNA sequence: TGTGCCAGCAGTTCCTCGGGACACGGCTACTATGGCTACACCTTC. Translation gives CASSSSGHGYYGYTF.

This clone was recorded a few times. V gene TRBV21-1 combines with J gene TRBJ2-7; the DNA was not compared with TRBD1, the D call given in the table. TRBV21-1 is recorded as a pseudogene. The CDR3 is made up of 17 amino acids. The CDR3: CASSKGIRDRGSYEQYF. The CDR3 region has the DNA TGTGCCAGCAGCAAAGGCATCCGGGACAGAGGATCCTACGAGCAGTACTTC.

This chain uses TRBV7-3 with TRBJ1-1, with D hard to call. The V gene's germline CDR1 is SGHTA and CDR2 FQGTGA. The CDR3 spans 13 residues. V was clipped by 6 bases and J by 1 base, with 9 bases between them. CDR3 in DNA: TGTGCCAGCAGATCCGACACGAACACTGAAGCTTTCTTT. Encoded protein: CASRSDTNTEAFF.

The V and J genes are TRBV11-2 and TRBJ2-7; D is possibly TRBD2 (7 bases). Germline lookup yields CDR1 SGHAT and CDR2 FQNNGV. Trimming stripped 4 bases from V and 6 bases from J, with 16 bases between. The length of the CDR3 is 14 residues. The CDR3 region has the DNA TGTGCCAGCAGCTCGCTTGGGGGGGCAAGCGAGCAGTACTTC. This gives the protein CASSSLGGASEQYF.

The chain carries TRBV27 and TRBJ2-1, with D possibly matching TRBD2 (7 bases). Trimming pared 3 bases from V and 8 bases from J, leaving 17 bases between. The germline CDR1 and CDR2 sequences are MNHEY and SMNVEV (reference sequence). There are 15 residues in the CDR3. CDR3 protein: CASSLSRGGRHEQFF. The CDR3 DNA reads TGTGCCAGCAGTTTGTCGAGGGGGGGCCGCCATGAGCAGTTCTTC.

CDR3: CATSDSWNEQFF. The CDR3 coding sequence is TGTGCCACCAGTGACAGTTGGAATGAGCAGTTCTTC. The chain is built from TRBV24-1 and TRBJ2-1, with D uncertain. Per the germline V gene, CDR1 is KGHDR and CDR2 is SFDVKD. Trimming stripped 4 bases from V and 7 bases from J, with 7 bases between. The CDR3 runs 12 residues.

The gene calls are TRBV18 and TRBJ2-7; a possible D gene is TRBD2 (5 bases). The CDR3 sequence is 13 residues long. Trimming left V 3 bases short and J 5 bases short, with 11 bases between. Germline V lookup: CDR1 KGHSH, CDR2 LQKENI. CDR3 DNA: TGTGCCAGCTCACCCATCGGACTTAACGAGCAGTACTTC. Residues: CASSPIGLNEQYF.

The gene calls are TRBV7-2 and TRBJ2-5, with D maybe TRBD1 (6 bases). The CDR3 extends over 14 amino acids. Germline V lookup: CDR1 SGHTA, CDR2 FQGNSA. The V end lost 2 bases, the J end lost 4 bases, and 11 bases lay between the germline ends. The CDR3 sequence is CASSLRGGGETQYF. CDR3 nucleotides: TGTGCCAGCAGCTTACGTGGGGGCGGAGAGACCCAGTACTTC.

This clone was counted a single time. CDR3 DNA: TGCAGTGCAAGCCAGGGCTATGAGCAGTTCTTC. Translating gives CSASQGYEQFF. The chain joins TRBV20-1 to TRBJ2-1, with a possible D match to TRBD1 (5 bases). Trimming removed 6 bases at V and 8 bases at J, with 11 bases between. Looked up from germline, CDR1 is DFQATT and CDR2 is SNEGSKA (reference sequence). The CDR3 runs 11 residues.

The chain recombines TRBV7-2 with TRBJ2-1, with D perhaps TRBD1 (6 bases). V was clipped by 1 base and J by 15 bases, with 10 bases between them. This CDR3 contains 11 residues. Germline CDR1 reads SGHTA; CDR2 reads FQGNSA. The DNA of the CDR3 is TGTGCCAGCAGCTTAGACAGGGCCCGGTTCTTC. Residues: CASSLDRARFF.